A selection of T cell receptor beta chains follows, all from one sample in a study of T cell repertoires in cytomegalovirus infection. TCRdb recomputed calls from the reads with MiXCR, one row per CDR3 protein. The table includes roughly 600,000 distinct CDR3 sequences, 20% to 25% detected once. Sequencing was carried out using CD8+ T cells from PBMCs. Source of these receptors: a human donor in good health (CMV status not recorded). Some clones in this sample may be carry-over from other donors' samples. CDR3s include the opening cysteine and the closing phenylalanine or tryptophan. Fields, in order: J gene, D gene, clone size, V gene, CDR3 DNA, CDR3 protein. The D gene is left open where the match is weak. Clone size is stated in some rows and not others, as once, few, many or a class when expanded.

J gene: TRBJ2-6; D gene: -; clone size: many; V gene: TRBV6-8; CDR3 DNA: TGTGCCAGCAGGCCCAGGGTTGGGTCTGGGGCCAACGTCCTGACTTTC; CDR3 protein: CASRPRVGSGANVLTF
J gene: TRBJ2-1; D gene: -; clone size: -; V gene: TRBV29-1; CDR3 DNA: TGCAGCGTTGAAGGGTCTGTGTACAATGAGCAGTTCTTC; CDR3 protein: CSVEGSVYNEQFF
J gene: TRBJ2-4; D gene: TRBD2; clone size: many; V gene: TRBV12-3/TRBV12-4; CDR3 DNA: TGTGCCAGCGGCACTAGCGGGGGGCCCCAGTACTTC; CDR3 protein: CASGTSGGPQYF
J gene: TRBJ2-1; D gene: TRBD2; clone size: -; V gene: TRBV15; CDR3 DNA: TGTGCCACCAGCGGGACTAGCATCCATGAGCAGTTCTTC; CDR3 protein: CATSGTSIHEQFF
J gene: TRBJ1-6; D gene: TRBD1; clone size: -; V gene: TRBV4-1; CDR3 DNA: TGCGCCAGCAGCCAAGGGACAGGCAGCTCCTATAATTCACCCCTCCACTTT; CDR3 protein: CASSQGTGSSYNSPLHF
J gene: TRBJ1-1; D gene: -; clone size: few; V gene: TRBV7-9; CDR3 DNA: TGTGCCAGCAGCTTAGTCTATCGGCAGCATCAAATGAACACTGAAGCTTTCTTT; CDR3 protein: CASSLVYRQHQMNTEAFF
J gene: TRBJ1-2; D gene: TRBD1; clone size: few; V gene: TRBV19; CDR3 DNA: TGTGCCAGTAATACCGACAGGGCGGGAGGCTACACCTTC; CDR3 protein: CASNTDRAGGYTF
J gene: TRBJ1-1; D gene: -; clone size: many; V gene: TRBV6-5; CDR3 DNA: TGTGCCAGCAGTTACTTCAGGAACACTGAAGCTTTCTTT; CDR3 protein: CASSYFRNTEAFF
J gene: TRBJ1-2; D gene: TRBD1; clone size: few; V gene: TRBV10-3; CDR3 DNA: TGTGCCATCAGTGTTGGAGGGACAGGGCGCGGCTATGGCTACACCTTC; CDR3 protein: CAISVGGTGRGYGYTF
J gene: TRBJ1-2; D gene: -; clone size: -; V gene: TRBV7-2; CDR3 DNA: TGTGCCAGCAGCTTAGGGCCGGGGGACTATGGCTACACCTTC; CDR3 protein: CASSLGPGDYGYTF
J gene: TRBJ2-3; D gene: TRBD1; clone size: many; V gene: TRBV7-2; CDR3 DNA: TGTGCCAGCAGCCGATCCGGGACAGGGCCGAGGGATACGCAGTATTTT; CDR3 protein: CASSRSGTGPRDTQYF
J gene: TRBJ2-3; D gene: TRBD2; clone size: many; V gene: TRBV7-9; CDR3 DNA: TGTGCCAGCAGCCCAGCGGGGGCACGCACAGATACGCAGTATTTT; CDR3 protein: CASSPAGARTDTQYF
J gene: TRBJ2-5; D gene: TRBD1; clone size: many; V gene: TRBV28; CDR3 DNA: TGTGCCAGCACGACTAATATCCGGGACAGGGACCAAGAGACCCAGTACTTC; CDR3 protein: CASTTNIRDRDQETQYF
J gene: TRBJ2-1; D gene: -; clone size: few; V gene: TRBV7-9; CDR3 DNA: TGTGCCAGCAGCCAATTTGGGGGGCCGAATTATGAGCAGTTCTTC; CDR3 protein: CASSQFGGPNYEQFF
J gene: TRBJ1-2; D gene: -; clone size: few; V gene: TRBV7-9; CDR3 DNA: TGTGCCAGCAGCTTCGAGCCCCTCTATGGCTACACCTTC; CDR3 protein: CASSFEPLYGYTF
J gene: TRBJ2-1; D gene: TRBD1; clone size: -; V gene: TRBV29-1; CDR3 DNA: TGCAGCGTTGACAGGGGCATCGGACAGGTTGATGAGCAGTTCTTC; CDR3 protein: CSVDRGIGQVDEQFF
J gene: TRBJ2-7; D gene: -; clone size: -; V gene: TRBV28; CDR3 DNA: TGTGCCAGCAGTTTCGGACGGGGCTTATCCTACGAGCAGTACTTC; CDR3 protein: CASSFGRGLSYEQYF
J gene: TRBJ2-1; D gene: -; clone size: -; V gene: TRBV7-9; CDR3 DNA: TGTGCCAGCACCTATGGGGGACCCGCCTACAATGAGCAGTTCTTC; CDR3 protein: CASTYGGPAYNEQFF
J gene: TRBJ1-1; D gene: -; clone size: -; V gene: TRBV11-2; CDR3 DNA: TGTGCCAGCAGCTTAAGAGGATATTGGTCAGGGGCGGATACTGAAGCTTTCTTT; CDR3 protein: CASSLRGYWSGADTEAFF
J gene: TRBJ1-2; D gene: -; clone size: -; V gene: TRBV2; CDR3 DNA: TGTGCCAGCAGTGAGAGCAGTTATGGCTACACCTTC; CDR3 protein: CASSESSYGYTF
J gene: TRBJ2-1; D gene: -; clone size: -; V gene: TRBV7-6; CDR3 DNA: TGTGCCAGCAGCTCCCGTCTAGGGGGAAGCTCCTACAATGAGCAGTTCTTC; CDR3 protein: CASSSRLGGSSYNEQFF
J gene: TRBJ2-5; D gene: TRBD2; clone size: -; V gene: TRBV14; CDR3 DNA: TGTGCCAGCAGCCACATAGCGGGGGAAGAGACCCAGTACTTC; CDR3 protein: CASSHIAGEETQYF
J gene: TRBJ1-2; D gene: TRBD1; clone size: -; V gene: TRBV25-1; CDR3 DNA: TGTGCCAGCCTGGACAGGGCTGTCTACACCTTC; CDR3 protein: CASLDRAVYTF
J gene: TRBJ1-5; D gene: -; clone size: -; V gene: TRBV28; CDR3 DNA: TGTGCCAGCAGAATAGACAATCAGCCCCAGCATTTT; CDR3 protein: CASRIDNQPQHF
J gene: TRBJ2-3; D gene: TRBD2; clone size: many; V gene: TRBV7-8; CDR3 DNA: TGTGCCAGCAACTTGGAGAGCGGAGCGGGGGTTAGCACAGATACGCAGTATTTT; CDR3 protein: CASNLESGAGVSTDTQYF
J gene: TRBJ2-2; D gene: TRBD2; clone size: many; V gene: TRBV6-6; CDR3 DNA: TGTGCCAGCAGTTACGTAGCGGGGAGATCCGGGGAGCTGTTTTTT; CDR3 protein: CASSYVAGRSGELFF
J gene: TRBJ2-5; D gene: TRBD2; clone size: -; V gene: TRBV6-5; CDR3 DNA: TGTGCCAGCAGTTACGTGGGCGGGGGGGATTACCAAGAGACCCAGTACTTC; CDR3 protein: CASSYVGGGDYQETQYF
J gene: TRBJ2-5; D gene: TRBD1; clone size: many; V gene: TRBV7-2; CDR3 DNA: TGTGCCAGCAGTCAGACAGGGGAGGAGACCCAGTACTTC; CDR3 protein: CASSQTGEETQYF
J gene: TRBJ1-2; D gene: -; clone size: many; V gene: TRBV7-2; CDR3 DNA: TGTGCCAGCAGCGACCCGGGAGAAGCTATCTATGGCTACACCTTC; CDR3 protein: CASSDPGEAIYGYTF
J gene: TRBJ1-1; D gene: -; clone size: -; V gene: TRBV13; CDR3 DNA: TGTGCCAGCATCGCCAGGGGAGTTGAAGCTTTCTTT; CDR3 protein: CASIARGVEAFF
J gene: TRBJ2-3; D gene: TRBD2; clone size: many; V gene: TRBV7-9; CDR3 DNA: TGTGCCAGCAGCTCAAAACCCCGCGATCTAGCGGGGTTCCCAGATACGCAGTATTTT; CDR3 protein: CASSSKPRDLAGFPDTQYF
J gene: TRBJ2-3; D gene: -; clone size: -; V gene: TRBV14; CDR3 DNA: TGTGCCAGCAGCCAAGGCGGTGCCTCGAGGACAGATACGCAGTATTTT; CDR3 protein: CASSQGGASRTDTQYF
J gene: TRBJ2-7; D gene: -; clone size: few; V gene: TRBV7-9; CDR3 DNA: TGTACCAGCAGCTTAGATGACTACGAGCAGTACTTC; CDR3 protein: CTSSLDDYEQYF
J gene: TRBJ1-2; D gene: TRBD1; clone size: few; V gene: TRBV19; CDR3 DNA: TGTGCCAGTAGCTGGACAGGGGGCGATGGCTACACCTTC; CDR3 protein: CASSWTGGDGYTF
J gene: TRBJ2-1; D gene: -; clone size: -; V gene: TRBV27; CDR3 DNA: TGTGCCAGCATTTACACTTGGGGGGGCCCCAGCTCCTACAATGAGCAGTTCTTC; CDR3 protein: CASIYTWGGPSSYNEQFF
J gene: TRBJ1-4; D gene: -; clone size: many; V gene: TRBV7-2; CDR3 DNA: TGTGCCAGCAGCGTAGGGCGGCTGGATGAAAAACTGTTTTTT; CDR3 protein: CASSVGRLDEKLFF
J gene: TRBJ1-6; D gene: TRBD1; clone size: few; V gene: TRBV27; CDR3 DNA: TGTGCCAGCAGTTCCCCAGGAGGGGAGTCAGGGGGAGGATATAATTCACCCCTCCACTTT; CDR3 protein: CASSSPGGESGGGYNSPLHF
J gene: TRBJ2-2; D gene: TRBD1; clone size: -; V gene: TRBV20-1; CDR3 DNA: TGCAGTGCTACCGAGGACAGGGAGTTTTTGAGGAACACCGGGGAGCTGTTTTTT; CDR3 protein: CSATEDREFLRNTGELFF
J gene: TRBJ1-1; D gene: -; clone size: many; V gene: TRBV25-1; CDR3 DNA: TGTGCCAGCAGTAGCCGAGGAGGGGGAATGAACACTGAAGCTTTCTTT; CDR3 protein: CASSSRGGGMNTEAFF
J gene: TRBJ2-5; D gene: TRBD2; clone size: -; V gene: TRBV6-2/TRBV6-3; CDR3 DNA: TGTGCCAGCAGTTCGGGGACTAGTAGGTGGGAGACCCAGTACTTC; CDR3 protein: CASSSGTSRWETQYF
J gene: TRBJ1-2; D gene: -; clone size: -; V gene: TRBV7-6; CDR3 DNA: TGTGCCACATTCGGAGTCCTACCCGACAAGGAAGCTAACTATGGCTACACCTTC; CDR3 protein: CATFGVLPDKEANYGYTF
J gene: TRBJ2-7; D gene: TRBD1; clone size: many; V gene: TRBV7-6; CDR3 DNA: TGTGCCAGCAGCCTTCGTACCGGGACAGGGGAATACGAGCAGTACTTC; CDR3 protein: CASSLRTGTGEYEQYF
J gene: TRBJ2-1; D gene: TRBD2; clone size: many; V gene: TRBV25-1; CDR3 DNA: TGTGCCAGCAGTGAATTCGGTAGCGGGGGGCACACTACTAATGAGCAGTTCTTC; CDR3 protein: CASSEFGSGGHTTNEQFF
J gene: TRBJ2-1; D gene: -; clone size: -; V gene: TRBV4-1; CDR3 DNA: TGCGCCAGCAGCCTCGGCCCGGGGGGCAATGAGCAGTTGTTC; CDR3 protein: CASSLGPGGNEQLF
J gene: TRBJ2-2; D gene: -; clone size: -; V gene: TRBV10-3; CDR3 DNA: TGTGCCATCCCAGTTCGGGGGAGAGACACCGGGGAGCTGTTTTTT; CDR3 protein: CAIPVRGRDTGELFF
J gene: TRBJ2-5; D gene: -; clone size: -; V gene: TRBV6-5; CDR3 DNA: TGTGCCAGCAGTCGAAATCTACAATCACTGAACCAAGAGACCCAGTACTTC; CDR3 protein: CASSRNLQSLNQETQYF
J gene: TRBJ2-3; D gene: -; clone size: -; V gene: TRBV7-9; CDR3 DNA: TGTGCCAGCAGCTTGAGGGTGCCGAGCACAGATACGCAGTATTTT; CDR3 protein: CASSLRVPSTDTQYF
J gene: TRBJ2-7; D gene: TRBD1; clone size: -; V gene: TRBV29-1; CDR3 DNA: TGCAGCGTTGAAGAGGGACAGGGGCAACCCTACGAGCAGTACTTC; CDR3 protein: CSVEEGQGQPYEQYF
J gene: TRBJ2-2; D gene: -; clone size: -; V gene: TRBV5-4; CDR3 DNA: TGTGCCAGCAACTTGGGCAGCGGGAACACCGGGGAGCTGTTTTTT; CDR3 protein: CASNLGSGNTGELFF
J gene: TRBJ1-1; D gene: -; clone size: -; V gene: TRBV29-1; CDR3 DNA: TGCAGCGTTGAAGCACGGTACACTGAAGCTTTCTTT; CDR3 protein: CSVEARYTEAFF
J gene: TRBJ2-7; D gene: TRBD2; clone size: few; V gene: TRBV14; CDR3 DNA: TGTGCCAGCAGCCAAGGCCCTCAGCGGGGGGGCTCCTACGAGCAGTACTTC; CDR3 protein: CASSQGPQRGGSYEQYF
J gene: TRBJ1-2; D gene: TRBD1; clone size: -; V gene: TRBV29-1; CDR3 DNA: TGCAGCGTCCCCAGGGGGCTGGGTGGCTACACCTTC; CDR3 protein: CSVPRGLGGYTF
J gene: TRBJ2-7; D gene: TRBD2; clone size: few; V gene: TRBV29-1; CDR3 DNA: TGCAGCGTTGAGCGGGGGGCTTCCTACGAGCAGTACTTC; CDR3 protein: CSVERGASYEQYF